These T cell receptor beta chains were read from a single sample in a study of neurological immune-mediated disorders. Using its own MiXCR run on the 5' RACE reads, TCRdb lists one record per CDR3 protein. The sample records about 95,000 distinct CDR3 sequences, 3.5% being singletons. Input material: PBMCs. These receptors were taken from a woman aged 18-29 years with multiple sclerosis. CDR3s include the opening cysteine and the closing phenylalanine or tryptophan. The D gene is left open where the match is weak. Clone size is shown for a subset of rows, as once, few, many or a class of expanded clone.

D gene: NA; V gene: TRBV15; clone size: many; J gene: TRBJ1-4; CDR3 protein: CATSREGRLPPTNEKLFF; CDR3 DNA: TGTGCCACCAGCAGAGAAGGCAGGTTACCGCCAACTAATGAAAAACTGTTTTTT
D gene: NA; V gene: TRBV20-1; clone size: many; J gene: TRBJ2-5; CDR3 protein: CSALPPGGAQETQYF; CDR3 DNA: TGCAGTGCTTTGCCTCCGGGCGGGGCACAAGAGACCCAGTACTTC
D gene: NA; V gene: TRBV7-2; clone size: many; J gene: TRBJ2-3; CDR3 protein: CASSINPGPSTDTQYF; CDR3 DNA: TGTGCCAGCAGCATTAACCCGGGACCCAGCACAGATACGCAGTATTTT
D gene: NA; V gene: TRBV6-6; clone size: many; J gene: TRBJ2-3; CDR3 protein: CASRYSGTDTQYF; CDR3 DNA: TGTGCCAGCAGGTACAGTGGCACAGATACGCAGTATTTT
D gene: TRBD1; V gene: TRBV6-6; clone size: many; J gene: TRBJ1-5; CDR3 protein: CASGVSHGQGASNQPQHF; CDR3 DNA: TGTGCCAGCGGCGTATCACACGGACAGGGGGCTAGCAATCAGCCCCAGCATTTT
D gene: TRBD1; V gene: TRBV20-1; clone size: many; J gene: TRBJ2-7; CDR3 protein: CSANRGSYEQYF; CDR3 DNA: TGCAGTGCAAACAGGGGCTCCTACGAGCAGTACTTC
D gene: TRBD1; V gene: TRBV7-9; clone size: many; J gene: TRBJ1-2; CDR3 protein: CASSSRTGGAYGYTF; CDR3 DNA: TGTGCCAGCAGCTCCCGGACAGGGGGCGCGTATGGCTACACCTTC
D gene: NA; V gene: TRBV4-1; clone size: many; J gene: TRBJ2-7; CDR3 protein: CASSHVPRGHEQYF; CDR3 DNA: TGCGCCAGCAGCCACGTACCGCGGGGGCACGAGCAGTACTTC
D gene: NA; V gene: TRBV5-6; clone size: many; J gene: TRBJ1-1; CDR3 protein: CASSWKGTEAFF; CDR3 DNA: TGTGCCAGCAGCTGGAAAGGGACTGAAGCTTTCTTT
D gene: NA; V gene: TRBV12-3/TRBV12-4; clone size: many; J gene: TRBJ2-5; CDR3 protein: CASSPTTGPGGQETQYF; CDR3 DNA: TGTGCCAGCAGTCCCACGACGGGACCAGGAGGCCAAGAGACCCAGTACTTC
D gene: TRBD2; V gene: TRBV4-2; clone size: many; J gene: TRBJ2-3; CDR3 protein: CASSPQRESRDTQYF; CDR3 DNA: TGTGCCAGCAGCCCCCAGCGGGAGAGTAGAGATACGCAGTATTTT
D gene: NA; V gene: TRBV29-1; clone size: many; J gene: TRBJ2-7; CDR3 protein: CSVEGYPSYEQYF; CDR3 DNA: TGCAGCGTTGAAGGGTACCCATCCTACGAGCAGTACTTC
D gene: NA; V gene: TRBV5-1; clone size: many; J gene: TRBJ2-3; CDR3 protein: CASSLDYACTDTQYF; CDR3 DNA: TGCGCCAGCAGCTTGGATTACGCATGCACAGATACGCAGTATTTT
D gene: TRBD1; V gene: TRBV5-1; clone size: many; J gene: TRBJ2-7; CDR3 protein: CASSSPGQSYEQYF; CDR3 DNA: TGCGCCAGCAGCTCGCCGGGACAGAGCTACGAGCAGTACTTC
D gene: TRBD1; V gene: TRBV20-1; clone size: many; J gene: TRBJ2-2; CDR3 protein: CSARPGGVGTGELFF; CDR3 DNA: TGCAGTGCTAGGCCAGGGGGTGTCGGCACCGGGGAGCTGTTTTTT
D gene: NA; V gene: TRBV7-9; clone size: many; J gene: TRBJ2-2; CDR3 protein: CASSTGTGELFF; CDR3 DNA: TGTGCCAGCAGCACCGGCACCGGGGAGCTGTTTTTT
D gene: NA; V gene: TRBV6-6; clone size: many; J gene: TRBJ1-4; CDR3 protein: CASSYGGGANEKLFF; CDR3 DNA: TGTGCCAGCAGTTACGGAGGGGGGGCTAATGAAAAACTGTTTTTT
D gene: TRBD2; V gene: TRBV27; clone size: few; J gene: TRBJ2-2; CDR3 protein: CASNGGGSTGELFF; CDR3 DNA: TGTGCCAGCAACGGGGGGGGCAGCACCGGGGAGCTGTTTTTT
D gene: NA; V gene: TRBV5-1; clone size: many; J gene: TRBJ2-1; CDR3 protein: CASSLVGYNEQFF; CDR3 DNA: TGCGCCAGCAGCTTGGTTGGGTACAATGAGCAGTTCTTC
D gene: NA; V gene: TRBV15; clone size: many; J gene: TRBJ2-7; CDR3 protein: CATSRDKGYEQYF; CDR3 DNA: TGTGCCACCAGCAGAGATAAGGGGTACGAGCAGTACTTC
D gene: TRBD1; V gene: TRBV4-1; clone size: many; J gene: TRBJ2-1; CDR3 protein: CASSPAQQGAYNEQFF; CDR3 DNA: TGCGCCAGCAGCCCCGCCCAACAGGGGGCCTACAATGAGCAGTTCTTC
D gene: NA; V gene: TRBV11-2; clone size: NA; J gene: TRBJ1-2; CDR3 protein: CASSRTATNPNYGYTF; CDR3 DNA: TGTGCCAGCAGCCGAACGGCCACCAACCCTAACTATGGCTACACCTTC
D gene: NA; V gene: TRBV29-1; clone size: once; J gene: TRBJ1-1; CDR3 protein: CSVETQGKNTEAFF; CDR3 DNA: TGCAGCGTTGAAACGCAGGGTAAGAACACTGAAGCTTTCTTT
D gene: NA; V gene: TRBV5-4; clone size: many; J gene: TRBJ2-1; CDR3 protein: CASSLWVNNEQFF; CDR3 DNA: TGTGCCAGCAGCTTGTGGGTAAACAATGAGCAGTTCTTC
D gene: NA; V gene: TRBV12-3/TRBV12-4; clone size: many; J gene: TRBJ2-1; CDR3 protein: CASSPRVDEQFF; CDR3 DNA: TGTGCCAGCAGTCCCAGGGTCGATGAGCAGTTCTTC
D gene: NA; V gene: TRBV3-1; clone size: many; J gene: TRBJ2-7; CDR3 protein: CASSQDPGANEQYF; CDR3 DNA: TGTGCCAGCAGCCAAGATCCAGGGGCTAACGAGCAGTACTTC
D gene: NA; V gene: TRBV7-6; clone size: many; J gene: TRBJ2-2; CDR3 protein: CASSLRGPSETGELFF; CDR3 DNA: TGTGCCAGCAGCTTGCGGGGGCCCTCGGAAACCGGGGAGCTGTTTTTT
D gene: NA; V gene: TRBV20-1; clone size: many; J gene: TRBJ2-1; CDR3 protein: CSARGASGYNEQFF; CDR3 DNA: TGCAGCGCAAGGGGGGCTAGCGGTTACAATGAGCAGTTCTTC